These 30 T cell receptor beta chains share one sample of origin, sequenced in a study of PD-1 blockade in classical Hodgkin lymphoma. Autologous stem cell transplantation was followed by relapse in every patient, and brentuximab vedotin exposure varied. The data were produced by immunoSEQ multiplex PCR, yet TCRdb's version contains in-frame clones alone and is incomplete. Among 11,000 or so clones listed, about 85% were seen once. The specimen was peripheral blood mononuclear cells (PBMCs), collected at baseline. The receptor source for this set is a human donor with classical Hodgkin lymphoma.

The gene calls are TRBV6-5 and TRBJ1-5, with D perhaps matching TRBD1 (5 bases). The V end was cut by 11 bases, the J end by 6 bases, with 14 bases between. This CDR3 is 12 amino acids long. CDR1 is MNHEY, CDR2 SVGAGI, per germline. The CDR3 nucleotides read TGTGCCCTCACGCAGGGCCTTCAGCCCCAGCATTTT. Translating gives CALTQGLQPQHF.

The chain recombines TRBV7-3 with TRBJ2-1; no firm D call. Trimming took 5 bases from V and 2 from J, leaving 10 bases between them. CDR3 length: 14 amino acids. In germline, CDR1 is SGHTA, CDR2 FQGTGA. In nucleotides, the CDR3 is TGTGCCAGCAGCCAAGGTACCGCCTACAATGAGCAGTTCTTC. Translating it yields CASSQGTAYNEQFF.

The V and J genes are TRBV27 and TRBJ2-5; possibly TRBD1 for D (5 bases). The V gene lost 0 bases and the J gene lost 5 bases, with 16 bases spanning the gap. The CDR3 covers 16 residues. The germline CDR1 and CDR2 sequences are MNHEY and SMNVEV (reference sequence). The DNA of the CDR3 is TGTGCCAGCAGTTTATCAGGCTCCCTTTGGGGCGAGACCCAGTACTTC. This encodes CASSLSGSLWGETQYF.

CDR3 protein: CATHGQDQETQYF. Here the CDR3 DNA reads TGTGCCACCCACGGACAGGACCAAGAGACCCAGTACTTC. This chain connects TRBV27 to TRBJ2-5; TRBD1 matches 7 bases. Unmatched junction bases numbered 5, after V lost 10 bases and J lost 0 bases. This CDR3 comprises 13 residues. Germline V lookup: CDR1 MNHEY, CDR2 SMNVEV (reference sequence).

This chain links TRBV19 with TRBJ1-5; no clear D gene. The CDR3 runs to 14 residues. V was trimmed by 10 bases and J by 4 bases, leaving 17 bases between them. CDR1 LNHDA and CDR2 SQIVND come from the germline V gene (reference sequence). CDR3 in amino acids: CATSSGSLNQPQHF. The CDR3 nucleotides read TGTGCCACGTCATCCGGCTCTCTTAATCAGCCCCAGCATTTT.

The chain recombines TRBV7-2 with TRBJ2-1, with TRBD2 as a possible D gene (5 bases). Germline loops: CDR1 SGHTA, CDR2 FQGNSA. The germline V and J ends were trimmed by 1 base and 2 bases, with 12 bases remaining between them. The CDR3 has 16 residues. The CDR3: CASSLGSGPAYNEQFF. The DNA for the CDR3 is TGTGCCAGCAGCTTAGGAAGCGGACCAGCCTACAATGAGCAGTTCTTC.

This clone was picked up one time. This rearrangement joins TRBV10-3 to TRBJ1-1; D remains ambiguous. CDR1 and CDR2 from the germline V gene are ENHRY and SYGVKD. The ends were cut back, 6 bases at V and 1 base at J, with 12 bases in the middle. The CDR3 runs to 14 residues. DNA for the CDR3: TGTGCCATCAGAGATTGGACGGGGAACACTGAAGCTTTCTTT. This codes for CAIRDWTGNTEAFF.

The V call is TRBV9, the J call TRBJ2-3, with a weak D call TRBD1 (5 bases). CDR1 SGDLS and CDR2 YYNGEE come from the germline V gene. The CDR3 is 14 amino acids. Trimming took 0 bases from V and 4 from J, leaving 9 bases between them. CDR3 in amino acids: CASSVGGWADTQYF. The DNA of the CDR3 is TGTGCCAGCAGCGTAGGGGGCTGGGCAGATACGCAGTATTTT.

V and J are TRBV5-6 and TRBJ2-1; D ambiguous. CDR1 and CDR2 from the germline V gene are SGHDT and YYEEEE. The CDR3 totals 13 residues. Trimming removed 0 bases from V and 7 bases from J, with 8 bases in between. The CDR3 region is CASSLGDRNEQFF. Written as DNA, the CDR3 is TGTGCCAGCAGCTTGGGGGATCGGAATGAGCAGTTCTTC.

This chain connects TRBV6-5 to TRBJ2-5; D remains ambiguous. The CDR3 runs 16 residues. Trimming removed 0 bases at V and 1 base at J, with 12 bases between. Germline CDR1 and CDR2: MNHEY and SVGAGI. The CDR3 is CASSYSIGSRQETQYF. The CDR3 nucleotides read TGTGCCAGCAGTTACTCGATCGGGTCTCGCCAAGAGACCCAGTACTTC.

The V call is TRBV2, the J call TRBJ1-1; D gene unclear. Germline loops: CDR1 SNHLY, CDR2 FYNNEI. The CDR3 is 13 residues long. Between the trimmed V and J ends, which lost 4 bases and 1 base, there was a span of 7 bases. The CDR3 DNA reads TGTGCCAGCAGTGTCGAGGGGAACACTGAAGCTTTCTTT. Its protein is CASSVEGNTEAFF.

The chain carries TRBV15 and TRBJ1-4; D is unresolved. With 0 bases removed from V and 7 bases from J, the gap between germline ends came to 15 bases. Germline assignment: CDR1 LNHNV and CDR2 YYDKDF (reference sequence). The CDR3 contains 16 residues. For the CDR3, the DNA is TGTGCCACCAGCAGAGATCGGTCCCGGGCAAGTGAAAAACTGTTTTTT. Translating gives CATSRDRSRASEKLFF.

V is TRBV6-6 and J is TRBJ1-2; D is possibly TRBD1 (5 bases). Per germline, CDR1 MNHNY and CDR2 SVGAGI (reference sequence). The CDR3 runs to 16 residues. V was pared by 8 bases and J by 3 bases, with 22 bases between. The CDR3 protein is CASLSPSPGLDYGYTF. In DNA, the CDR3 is TGTGCCAGCCTCTCTCCCAGCCCAGGGTTGGACTATGGCTACACCTTC.

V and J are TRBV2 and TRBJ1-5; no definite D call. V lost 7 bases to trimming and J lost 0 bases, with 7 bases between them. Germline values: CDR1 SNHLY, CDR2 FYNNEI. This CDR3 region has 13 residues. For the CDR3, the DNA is TGTGCCAGCAACTTAAATAGCAATCAGCCCCAGCATTTT. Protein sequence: CASNLNSNQPQHF.

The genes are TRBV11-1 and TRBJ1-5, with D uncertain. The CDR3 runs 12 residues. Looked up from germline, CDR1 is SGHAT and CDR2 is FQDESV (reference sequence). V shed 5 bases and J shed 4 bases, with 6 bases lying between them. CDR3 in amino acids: CASSGENQPQHF. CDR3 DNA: TGTGCCAGCAGCGGCGAAAATCAGCCCCAGCATTTT.

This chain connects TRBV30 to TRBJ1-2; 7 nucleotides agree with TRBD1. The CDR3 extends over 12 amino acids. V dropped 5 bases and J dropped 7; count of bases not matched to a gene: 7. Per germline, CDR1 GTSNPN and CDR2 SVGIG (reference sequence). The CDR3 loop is CAWATGLGGYTF. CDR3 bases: TGTGCCTGGGCGACAGGGTTAGGTGGCTACACCTTC.

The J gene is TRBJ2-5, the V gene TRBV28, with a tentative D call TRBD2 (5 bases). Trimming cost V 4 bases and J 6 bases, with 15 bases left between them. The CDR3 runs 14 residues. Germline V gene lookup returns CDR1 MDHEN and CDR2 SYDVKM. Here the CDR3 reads CASSSPTSTKTQYF. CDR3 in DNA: TGTGCCAGCAGTTCTCCTACTAGTACAAAGACCCAGTACTTC.

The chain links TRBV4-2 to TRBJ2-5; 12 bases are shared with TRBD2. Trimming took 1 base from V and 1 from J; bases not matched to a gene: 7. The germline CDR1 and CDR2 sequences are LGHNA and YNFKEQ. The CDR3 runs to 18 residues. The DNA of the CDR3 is TGTGCCAGCAGCCAAGTACTAGCGGGGGGCCCCTCCCAAGAGACCCAGTACTTC. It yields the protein CASSQVLAGGPSQETQYF.

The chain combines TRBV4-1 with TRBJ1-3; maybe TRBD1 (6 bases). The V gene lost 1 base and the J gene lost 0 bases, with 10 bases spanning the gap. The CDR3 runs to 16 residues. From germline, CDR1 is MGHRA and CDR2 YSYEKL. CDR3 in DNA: TGCGCCAGCAGCCAAGTAGGACAGAACTCTGGAAACACCATATATTTT. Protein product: CASSQVGQNSGNTIYF.

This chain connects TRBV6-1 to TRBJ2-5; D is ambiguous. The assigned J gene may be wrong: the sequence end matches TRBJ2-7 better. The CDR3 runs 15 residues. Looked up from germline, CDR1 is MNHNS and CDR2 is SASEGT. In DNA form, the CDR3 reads TGTGCCAGCAGTTTTGGGTTAGGGCAAAACTACGAGCAGTACTTC. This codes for CASSFGLGQNYEQYF.

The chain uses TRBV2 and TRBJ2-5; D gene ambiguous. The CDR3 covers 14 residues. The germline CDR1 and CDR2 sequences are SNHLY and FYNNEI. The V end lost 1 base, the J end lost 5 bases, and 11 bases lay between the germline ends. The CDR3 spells CASSEGRAYETQYF. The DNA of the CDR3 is TGTGCCAGCAGTGAAGGACGGGCCTACGAGACCCAGTACTTC.

The CDR3 is CASSLAGGPNTEAFF. The CDR3, as DNA: TGTGCCAGCAGCTTGGCCGGGGGGCCGAACACTGAAGCTTTCTTT. The V and J genes are TRBV5-4 and TRBJ1-1, with D perhaps TRBD1 (6 bases). The CDR3 length is 15 residues. V was cut by 0 bases and J by 1 base, with 10 bases left in between. Germline V lookup: CDR1 SGHNT, CDR2 YYREEE (reference sequence).

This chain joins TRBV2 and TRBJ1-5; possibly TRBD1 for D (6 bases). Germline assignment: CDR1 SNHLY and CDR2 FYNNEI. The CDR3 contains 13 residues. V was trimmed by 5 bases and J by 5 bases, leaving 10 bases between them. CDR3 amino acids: CASSPGVDQPQHF. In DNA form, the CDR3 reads TGTGCCAGCAGTCCAGGGGTAGATCAGCCCCAGCATTTT. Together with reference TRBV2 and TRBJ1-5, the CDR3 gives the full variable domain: EPEVTQTPSHQVTQMGQEVILRCVPISNHLYFYWYRQILGQKVEFLVSFYNNEISEKSEIFDDQFSVERPDGSNFTLKIRSTKLEDSAMYFCASSPGVDQPQHFGDGTRLSIL.

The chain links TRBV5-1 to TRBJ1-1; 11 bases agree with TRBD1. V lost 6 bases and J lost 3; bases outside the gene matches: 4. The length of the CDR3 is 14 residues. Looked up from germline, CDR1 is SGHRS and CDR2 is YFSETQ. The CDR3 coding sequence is TGCGCCAGCACCCGGACAGGGGGCCACACTGAAGCTTTCTTT. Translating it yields CASTRTGGHTEAFF.

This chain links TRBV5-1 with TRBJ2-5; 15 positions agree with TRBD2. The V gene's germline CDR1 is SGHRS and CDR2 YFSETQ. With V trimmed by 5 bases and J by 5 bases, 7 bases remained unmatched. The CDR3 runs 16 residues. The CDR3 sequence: CASSPGLAGGRETQYF. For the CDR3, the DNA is TGCGCCAGCAGTCCGGGACTAGCGGGAGGAAGGGAGACCCAGTACTTC.

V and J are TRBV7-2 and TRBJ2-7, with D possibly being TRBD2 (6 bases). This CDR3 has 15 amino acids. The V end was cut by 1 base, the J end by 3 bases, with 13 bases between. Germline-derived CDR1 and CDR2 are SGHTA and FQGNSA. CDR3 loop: CASSLGGAAFYEQYF. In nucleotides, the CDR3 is TGTGCCAGCAGCTTAGGCGGGGCCGCTTTCTACGAGCAGTACTTC.

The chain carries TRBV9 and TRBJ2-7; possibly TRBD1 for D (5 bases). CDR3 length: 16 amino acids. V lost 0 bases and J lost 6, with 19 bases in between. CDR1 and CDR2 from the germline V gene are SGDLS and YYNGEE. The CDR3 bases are TGTGCCAGCAGCGTAGCGTGGGATACGGCCCAGGGCGAGCAGTACTTC. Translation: CASSVAWDTAQGEQYF.

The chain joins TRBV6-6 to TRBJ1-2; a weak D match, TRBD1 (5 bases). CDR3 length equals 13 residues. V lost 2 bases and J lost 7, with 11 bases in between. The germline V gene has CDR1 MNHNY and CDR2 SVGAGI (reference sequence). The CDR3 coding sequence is TGTGCCAGCAGTTACGCTGGGGGTGGTGGCTACACCTTC. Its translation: CASSYAGGGGYTF.

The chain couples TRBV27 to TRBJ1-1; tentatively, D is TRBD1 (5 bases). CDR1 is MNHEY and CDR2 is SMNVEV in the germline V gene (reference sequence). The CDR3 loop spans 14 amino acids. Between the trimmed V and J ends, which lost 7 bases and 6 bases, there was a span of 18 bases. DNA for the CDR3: TGTGCCAGCAAGCTCAGGGACGAAGAGGCTGAAGCTTTCTTT. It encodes CASKLRDEEAEAFF.

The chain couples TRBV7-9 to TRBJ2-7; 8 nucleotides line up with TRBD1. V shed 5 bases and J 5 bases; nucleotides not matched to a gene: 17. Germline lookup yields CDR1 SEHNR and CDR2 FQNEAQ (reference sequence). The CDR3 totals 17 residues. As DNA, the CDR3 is TGTGCCAGCAGCGACCCCCCAGTACAGGGGGTTTCGGACGAGCAGTACTTC. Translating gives CASSDPPVQGVSDEQYF.